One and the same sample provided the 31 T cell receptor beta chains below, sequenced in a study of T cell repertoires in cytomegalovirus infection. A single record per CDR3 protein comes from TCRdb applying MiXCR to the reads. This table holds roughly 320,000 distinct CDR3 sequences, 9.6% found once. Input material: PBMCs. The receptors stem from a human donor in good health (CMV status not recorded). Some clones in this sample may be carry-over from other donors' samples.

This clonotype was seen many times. This CDR3 reads CASRWTAQAFF. The CDR3 coding sequence is TGTGCCAGCAGATGGACAGCCCAAGCTTTCTTT. The chain combines TRBV2 with TRBJ1-1; D is possibly TRBD1 (6 bases). The germline V gene encodes CDR1 SNHLY and CDR2 FYNNEI. The CDR3 covers 11 residues. Trimming stripped 6 bases from V and 9 bases from J, with 11 bases between.

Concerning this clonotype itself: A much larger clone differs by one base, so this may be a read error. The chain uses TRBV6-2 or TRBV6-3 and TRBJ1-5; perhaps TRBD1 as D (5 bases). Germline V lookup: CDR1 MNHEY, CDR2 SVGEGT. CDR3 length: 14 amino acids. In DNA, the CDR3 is TGTGCCAGCGGTTACTCGGCAGGGTCTCAGCCCCAGCATTTT. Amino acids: CASGYSAGSQPQHF.

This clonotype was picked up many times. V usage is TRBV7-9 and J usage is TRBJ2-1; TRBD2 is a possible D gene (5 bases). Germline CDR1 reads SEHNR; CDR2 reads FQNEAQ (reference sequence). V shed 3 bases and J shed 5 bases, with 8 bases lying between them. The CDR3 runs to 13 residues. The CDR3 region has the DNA TGTGCCAGCAGCTTGGACTGGAACAATGAGCAGTTCTTC. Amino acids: CASSLDWNNEQFF.

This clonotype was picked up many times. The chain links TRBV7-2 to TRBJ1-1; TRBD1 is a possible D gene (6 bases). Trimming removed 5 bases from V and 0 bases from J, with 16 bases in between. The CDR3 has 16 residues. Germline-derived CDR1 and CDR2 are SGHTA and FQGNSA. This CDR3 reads CASSPTGQLLNTEAFF. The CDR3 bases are TGTGCCAGCAGCCCTACAGGACAGCTCCTGAACACTGAAGCTTTCTTT.

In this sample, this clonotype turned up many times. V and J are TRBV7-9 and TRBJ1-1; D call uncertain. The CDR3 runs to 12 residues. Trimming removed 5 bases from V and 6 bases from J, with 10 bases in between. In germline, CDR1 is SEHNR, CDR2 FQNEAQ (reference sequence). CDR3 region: CASSTGPSEAFF. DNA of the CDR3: TGTGCCAGCAGCACCGGGCCGTCTGAAGCTTTCTTT.

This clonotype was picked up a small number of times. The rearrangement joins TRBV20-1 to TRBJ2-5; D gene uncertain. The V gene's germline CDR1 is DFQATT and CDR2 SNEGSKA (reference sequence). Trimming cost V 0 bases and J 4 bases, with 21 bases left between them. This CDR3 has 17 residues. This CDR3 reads CSARDLGPPIRGETQYF. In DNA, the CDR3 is TGCAGTGCTAGAGATCTAGGGCCTCCCATCCGCGGAGAGACCCAGTACTTC.

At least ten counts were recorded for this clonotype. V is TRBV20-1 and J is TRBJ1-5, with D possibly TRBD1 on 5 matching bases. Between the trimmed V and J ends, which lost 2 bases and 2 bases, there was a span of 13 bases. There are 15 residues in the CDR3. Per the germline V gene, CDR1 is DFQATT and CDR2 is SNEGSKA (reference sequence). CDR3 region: CSARPGTTGNQPQHF. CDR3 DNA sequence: TGCAGTGCTAGACCCGGGACGACTGGCAATCAGCCCCAGCATTTT.

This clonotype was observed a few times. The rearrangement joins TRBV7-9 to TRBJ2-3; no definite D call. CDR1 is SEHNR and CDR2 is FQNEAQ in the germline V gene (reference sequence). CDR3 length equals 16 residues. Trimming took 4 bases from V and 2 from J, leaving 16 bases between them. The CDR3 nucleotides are TGTGCCAGCAGCTCTCTCTACTACCTCCTCACAGATACGCAGTATTTT. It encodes CASSSLYYLLTDTQYF.

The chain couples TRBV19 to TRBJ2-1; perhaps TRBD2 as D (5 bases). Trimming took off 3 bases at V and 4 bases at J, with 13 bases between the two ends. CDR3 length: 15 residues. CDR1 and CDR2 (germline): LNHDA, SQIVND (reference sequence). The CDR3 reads CASSISRRGYNEQFF. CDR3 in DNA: TGTGCCAGTAGTATTAGCCGGAGAGGGTACAATGAGCAGTTCTTC. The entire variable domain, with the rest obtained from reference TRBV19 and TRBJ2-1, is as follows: DGGITQSPKYLFRKEGQNVTLSCEQNLNHDAMYWYRQDPGQGLRLIYYSQIVNDFQKGDIAEGYSVSREKKESFPLTVTSAQKNPTAFYLCASSISRRGYNEQFFGPGTRLTVL.

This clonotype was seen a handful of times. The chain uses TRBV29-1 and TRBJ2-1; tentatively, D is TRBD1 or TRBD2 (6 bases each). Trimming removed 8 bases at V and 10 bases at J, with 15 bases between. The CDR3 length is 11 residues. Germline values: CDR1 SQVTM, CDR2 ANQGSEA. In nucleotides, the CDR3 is TGCAGCTCCTTTACAGGGAGGGAGCAGTTCTTC. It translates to CSSFTGREQFF.

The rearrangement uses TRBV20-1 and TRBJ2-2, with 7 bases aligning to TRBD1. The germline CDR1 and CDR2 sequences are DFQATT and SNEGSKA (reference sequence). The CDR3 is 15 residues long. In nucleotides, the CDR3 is TGCGGCCTTCTAATGGGGACAGAAAACACCGGGGAGCTGTTTTTT. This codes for CGLLMGTENTGELFF.

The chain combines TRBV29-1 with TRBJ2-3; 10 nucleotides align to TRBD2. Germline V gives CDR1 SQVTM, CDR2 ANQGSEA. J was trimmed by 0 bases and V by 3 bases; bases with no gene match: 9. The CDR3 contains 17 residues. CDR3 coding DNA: TGCAGCGTTGATGGGGGTTCTAGCGGGGGTAGCACAGATACGCAGTATTTT. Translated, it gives CSVDGGSSGGSTDTQYF.

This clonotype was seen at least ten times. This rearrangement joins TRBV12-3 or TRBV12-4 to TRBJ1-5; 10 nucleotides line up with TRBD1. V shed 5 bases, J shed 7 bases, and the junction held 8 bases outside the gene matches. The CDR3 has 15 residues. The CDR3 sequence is CASSDRGPSGQPQHF. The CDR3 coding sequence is TGTGCCAGCAGTGACAGGGGGCCCTCCGGGCAGCCCCAGCATTTT.

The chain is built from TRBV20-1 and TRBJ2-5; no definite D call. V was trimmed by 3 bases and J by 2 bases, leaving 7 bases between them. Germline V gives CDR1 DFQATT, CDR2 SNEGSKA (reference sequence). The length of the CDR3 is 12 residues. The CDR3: CSARAEQETQYF. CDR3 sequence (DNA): TGCAGTGCTAGGGCAGAACAAGAGACCCAGTACTTC.

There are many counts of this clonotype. DNA of the CDR3: TGTGCCAGCAGTAACCCCCGGGACCCCACGAACACCGGGGAGCTGTTTTTT. This codes for CASSNPRDPTNTGELFF. The genes are TRBV6-5 and TRBJ2-2, with D possibly being TRBD1 or TRBD2 (5 bases each). V dropped 5 bases and J dropped 0 bases, with 16 bases sitting between them. Germline V gene sequence: CDR1 MNHEY, CDR2 SVGAGI. The CDR3 sequence is 17 residues long.

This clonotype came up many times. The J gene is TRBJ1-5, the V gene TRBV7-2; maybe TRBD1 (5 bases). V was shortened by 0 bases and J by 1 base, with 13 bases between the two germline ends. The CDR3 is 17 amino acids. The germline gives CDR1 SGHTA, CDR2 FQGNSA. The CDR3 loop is CASSLAPRVGSNQPQHF. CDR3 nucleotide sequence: TGTGCCAGCAGCTTAGCTCCCAGGGTAGGAAGCAATCAGCCCCAGCATTTT.

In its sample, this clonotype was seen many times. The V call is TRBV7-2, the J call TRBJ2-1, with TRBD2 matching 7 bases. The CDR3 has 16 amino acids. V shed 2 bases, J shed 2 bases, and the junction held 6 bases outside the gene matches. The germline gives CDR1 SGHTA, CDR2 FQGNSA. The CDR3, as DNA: TGTGCCAGCAGCTTACCTGGGGCGGGGGCCTACAATGAGCAGTTCTTC. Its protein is CASSLPGAGAYNEQFF. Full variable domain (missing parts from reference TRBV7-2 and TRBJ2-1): GAGVSQSPSNKVTEKGKDVELRCDPISGHTALYWYRQSLGQGLEFLIYFQGNSAPDKSGLPSDRFSAERTGGSVSTLTIQRTQQEDSAVYLCASSLPGAGAYNEQFFGPGTRLTVL.

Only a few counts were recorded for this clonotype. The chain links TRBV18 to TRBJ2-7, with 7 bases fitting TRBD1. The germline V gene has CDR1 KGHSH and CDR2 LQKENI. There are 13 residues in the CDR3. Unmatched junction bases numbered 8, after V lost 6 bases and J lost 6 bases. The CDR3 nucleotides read TGTGCCAGCTCTCTGGAAACAGGGGCCGAGCAGTACGTC. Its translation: CASSLETGAEQYV.

The DNA of the CDR3 is TGCAGCGTTGGGGACTCTTTGAACACTGAAGCTTTCTTT. Translation: CSVGDSLNTEAFF. V and J are TRBV29-1 and TRBJ1-1; perhaps TRBD1 as D (5 bases). The CDR3 covers 13 residues. Trimming took off 4 bases at V and 0 bases at J, with 9 bases between the two ends. Per germline, CDR1 SQVTM and CDR2 ANQGSEA.

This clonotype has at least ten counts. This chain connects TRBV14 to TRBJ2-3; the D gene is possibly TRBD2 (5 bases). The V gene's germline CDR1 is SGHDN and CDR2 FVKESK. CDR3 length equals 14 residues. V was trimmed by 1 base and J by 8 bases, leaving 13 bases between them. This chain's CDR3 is CASSQVRDRSTQYF. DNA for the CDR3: TGTGCCAGCAGCCAAGTTCGGGATCGGTCTACGCAGTATTTT.

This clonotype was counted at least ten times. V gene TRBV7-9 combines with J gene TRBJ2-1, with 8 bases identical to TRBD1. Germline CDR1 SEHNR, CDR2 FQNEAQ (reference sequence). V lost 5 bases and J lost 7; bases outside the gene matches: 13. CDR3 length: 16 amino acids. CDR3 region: CASSPVGQGARNEQFF. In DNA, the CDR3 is TGTGCCAGCAGCCCGGTCGGGCAGGGGGCGAGGAATGAGCAGTTCTTC.

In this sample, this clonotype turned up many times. CDR3 sequence (DNA): TGTGCCAGCAGCGGGACAGGGAGGACTGAAGCTTTCTTT. It codes for CASSGTGRTEAFF. This chain uses TRBV7-2 with TRBJ1-1, with TRBD1 matching 9 bases. The germline CDR1 and CDR2 sequences are SGHTA and FQGNSA. V lost 5 bases and J lost 5; bases outside the gene matches: 3. CDR3 length: 13 residues.

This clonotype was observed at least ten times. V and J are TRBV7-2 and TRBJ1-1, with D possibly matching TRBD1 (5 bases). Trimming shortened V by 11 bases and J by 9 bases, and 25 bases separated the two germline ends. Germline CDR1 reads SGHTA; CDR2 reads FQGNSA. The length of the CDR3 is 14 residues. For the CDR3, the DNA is TGTGCCTGCTTCGGTAGGGTAGCGGGGGGGAAAGCTTTCTTT. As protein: CACFGRVAGGKAFF.

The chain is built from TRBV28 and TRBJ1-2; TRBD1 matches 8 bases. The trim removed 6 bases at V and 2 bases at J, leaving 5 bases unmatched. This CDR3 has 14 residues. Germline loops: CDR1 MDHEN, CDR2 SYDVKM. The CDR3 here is CASRARQGNYGYTF. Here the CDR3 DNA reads TGTGCCAGCAGAGCCCGACAGGGGAACTATGGCTACACCTTC.

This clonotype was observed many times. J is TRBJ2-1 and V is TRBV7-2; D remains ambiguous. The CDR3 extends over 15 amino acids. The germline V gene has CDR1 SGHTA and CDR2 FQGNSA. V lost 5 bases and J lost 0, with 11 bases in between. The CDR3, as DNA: TGTGCCAGCAGCCGTCCCCCTAGCTCCTACAATGAGCAGTTCTTC. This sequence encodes CASSRPPSSYNEQFF.

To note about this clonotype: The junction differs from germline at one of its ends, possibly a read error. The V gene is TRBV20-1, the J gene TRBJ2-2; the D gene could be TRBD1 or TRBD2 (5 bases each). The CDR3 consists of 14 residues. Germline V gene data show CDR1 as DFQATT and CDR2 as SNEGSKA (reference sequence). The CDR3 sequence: CSAVEGDEAGELVF. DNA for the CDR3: TGCAGTGCTGTGGAAGGGGACGAAGCCGGGGAGCTGGTTTTT.

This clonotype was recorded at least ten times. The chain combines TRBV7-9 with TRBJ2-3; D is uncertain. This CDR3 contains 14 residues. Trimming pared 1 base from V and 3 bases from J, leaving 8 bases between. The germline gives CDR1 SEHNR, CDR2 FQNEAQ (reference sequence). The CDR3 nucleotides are TGTGCCAGCAGCTTAGGGGTGATTACAGATACGCAGTATTTT. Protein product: CASSLGVITDTQYF.

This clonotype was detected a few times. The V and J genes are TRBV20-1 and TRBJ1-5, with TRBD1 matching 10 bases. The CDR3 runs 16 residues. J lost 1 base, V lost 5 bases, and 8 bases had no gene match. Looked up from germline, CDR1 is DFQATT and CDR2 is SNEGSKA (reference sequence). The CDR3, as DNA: TGCAGTGCTGACAGACAGGGGGCATACAGCAATCAGCCCCAGCATTTT. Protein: CSADRQGAYSNQPQHF.

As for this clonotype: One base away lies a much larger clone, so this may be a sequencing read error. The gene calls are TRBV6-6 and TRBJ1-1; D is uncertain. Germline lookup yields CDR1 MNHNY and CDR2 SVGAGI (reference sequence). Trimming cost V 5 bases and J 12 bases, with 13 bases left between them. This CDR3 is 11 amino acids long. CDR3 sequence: CASSLGEVPFF. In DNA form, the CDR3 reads TGTGCCAGCAGTCTAGGAGAGGTACCTTTCTTT.

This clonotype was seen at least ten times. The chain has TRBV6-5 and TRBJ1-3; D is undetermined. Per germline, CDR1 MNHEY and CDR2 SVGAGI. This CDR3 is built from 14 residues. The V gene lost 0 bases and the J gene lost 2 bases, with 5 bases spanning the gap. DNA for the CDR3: TGTGCCAGCAGTTACTCGGGGACTGGAAACACCATATATTTT. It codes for CASSYSGTGNTIYF.

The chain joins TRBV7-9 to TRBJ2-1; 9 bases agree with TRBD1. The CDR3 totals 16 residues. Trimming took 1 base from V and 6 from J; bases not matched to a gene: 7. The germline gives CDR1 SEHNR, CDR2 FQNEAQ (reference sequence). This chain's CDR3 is CASSLVETGGRNEQFF. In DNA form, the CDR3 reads TGTGCCAGCAGCTTAGTGGAAACAGGGGGCCGCAATGAGCAGTTCTTC.